These 28 T cell receptor beta chains were all obtained from the same sample, sequenced in a study of T cells after somatic rescue of genetic block. Libraries were prepared by immunoSEQ multiplex PCR; TCRdb keeps only in-frame clonotypes and omits some of them. Here the sample spans 70,000 to 95,000 clones, 90% being singletons. Specimen: peripheral blood mononuclear cells (PBMCs). The receptor source for this set is a woman aged 18-29 years.

This chain uses TRBV27 with TRBJ1-1; D uncertain. CDR1 and CDR2 (germline): MNHEY, SMNVEV (reference sequence). The CDR3 consists of 14 residues. Trimming pared 4 bases from V and 5 bases from J, leaving 14 bases between. CDR3 loop: CASSSRPRRTEAFF. CDR3 bases: TGTGCCAGCAGTTCCAGACCCCGAAGGACTGAAGCTTTCTTT.

This chain joins TRBV9 and TRBJ1-2, with 9 bases matching TRBD1. CDR3 size: 15 residues. Per the germline V gene, CDR1 is SGDLS and CDR2 is YYNGEE. V shed 2 bases and J 4 bases; nucleotides not matched to a gene: 6. CDR3 residues: CASSVTGGLGYGYTF. In DNA, the CDR3 is TGTGCCAGCAGCGTTACAGGGGGCTTGGGCTATGGCTACACCTTC.

The gene calls are TRBV30 and TRBJ1-1; no clear D gene. The ends were cut back, 3 bases at V and 11 bases at J, with 19 bases in the middle. This CDR3 region has 13 residues. Germline assignment: CDR1 GTSNPN and CDR2 SVGIG (reference sequence). The CDR3 bases are TGTGCCTGGAGCCGAGGTCTGGAATCGAGGGCTTTCTTT. It yields the protein CAWSRGLESRAFF.

CDR3 sequence: CASSLLGTGPYEQYF. The CDR3 DNA reads as TGTGCCAGCAGTTTATTGGGGACAGGGCCCTACGAGCAGTACTTC. The chain recombines TRBV28 with TRBJ2-7, with 9 bases fitting TRBD1. With V trimmed by 1 base and J by 2 bases, 3 bases remained unmatched. The CDR3 runs to 15 residues. Germline CDR1 and CDR2: MDHEN and SYDVKM. The full variable domain, with the rest looked up from reference TRBV28 and TRBJ2-7, is DVKVTQSSRYLVKRTGEKVFLECVQDMDHENMFWYRQDPGLGLRLIYFSYDVKMKEKGDIPEGYSVSREKKERFSLILESASTNQTSMYLCASSLLGTGPYEQYFGPGTRLTVT.

V gene TRBV4-1 combines with J gene TRBJ2-1, with D unresolved. This CDR3 contains 13 residues. Germline V gene sequence: CDR1 MGHRA, CDR2 YSYEKL. V shed 4 bases and J shed 2 bases, with 6 bases lying between them. CDR3 sequence (DNA): TGCGCCAGCAGCCTAAAGGCCTACAATGAGCAGTTCTTC. This gives the protein CASSLKAYNEQFF.

The V gene is TRBV6-5, the J gene TRBJ1-1; TRBD1 is a possible D gene (5 bases). The CDR3 loop spans 14 amino acids. Trimming took off 2 bases at V and 0 bases at J, with 7 bases between the two ends. Germline CDR1 MNHEY, CDR2 SVGAGI. The CDR3 coding sequence is TGTGCCAGCAGTTACCGGGGCCTGAACACTGAAGCTTTCTTT. As protein: CASSYRGLNTEAFF.

This chain's CDR3 is CASSQVPWRSGNEKLFF. The DNA of the CDR3 is TGTGCCAGCAGCCAAGTGCCGTGGAGGTCCGGTAATGAAAAACTGTTTTTT. The chain couples TRBV14 to TRBJ1-4; D gene unclear. Germline assignment: CDR1 SGHDN and CDR2 FVKESK. Trimming shortened V by 1 base and J by 4 bases, and 16 bases separated the two germline ends. The CDR3 sequence is 17 residues long.

The V call is TRBV7-3, the J call TRBJ2-3; 7 bases are shared with TRBD2. J was trimmed by 2 bases and V by 5 bases; bases with no gene match: 7. From germline, CDR1 is SGHTA and CDR2 FQGTGA. The CDR3 contains 15 residues. The CDR3 loop is CASSPLREATDTQYF. CDR3 DNA sequence: TGTGCCAGCAGCCCCCTACGGGAGGCCACAGATACGCAGTATTTT.

The rearrangement links TRBV6-4 to TRBJ2-2; D is unclear. CDR3 length: 13 amino acids. Trimming cost V 6 bases and J 1 base, with 6 bases left between them. Germline assignment: CDR1 MRHNA and CDR2 SNTAGT. This CDR3 is CASREVNTGELFF. The CDR3 DNA reads TGTGCCAGCAGGGAAGTGAACACCGGGGAGCTGTTTTTT.

The rearrangement joins TRBV5-1 to TRBJ2-1; a weak D match, TRBD2 (6 bases). The CDR3 totals 16 residues. The germline V and J ends were trimmed by 4 bases and 0 bases, with 14 bases remaining between them. From germline, CDR1 is SGHRS and CDR2 YFSETQ. The CDR3 bases are TGCGCCAGCAGCCCCCGGACTATATACTCCTACAATGAGCAGTTCTTC. Translated, it gives CASSPRTIYSYNEQFF.

The chain has TRBV28 and TRBJ1-5; the D gene is possibly TRBD1 (5 bases). The V gene lost 7 bases and the J gene lost 1 base, with 17 bases spanning the gap. The CDR3 spans 16 residues. In germline, CDR1 is MDHEN, CDR2 SYDVKM. This chain's CDR3 is CASTLFGAPSNQPQHF. For the CDR3, the DNA is TGTGCCAGCACCCTCTTTGGGGCCCCCAGCAATCAGCCCCAGCATTTT.

The V and J genes are TRBV6-4 and TRBJ2-2; TRBD1 aligns across 9 bases. CDR1 MRHNA and CDR2 SNTAGT come from the germline V gene. Trimming cost V 2 bases and J 6 bases; bases outside gene matches: 7. The CDR3 is made up of 16 amino acids. CDR3: CASSDGDREVSGELFF. DNA of the CDR3: TGTGCCAGCAGTGACGGGGACAGGGAAGTTTCCGGGGAGCTGTTTTTT.

The chain employs TRBV19 and TRBJ2-3, with D perhaps matching TRBD2 (5 bases). CDR1 and CDR2 (germline): LNHDA, SQIVND (reference sequence). V was shortened by 10 bases and J by 4 bases, with 15 bases between the two germline ends. The CDR3 sequence is 13 residues long. CDR3 nucleotides: TGTGCCACCTCAAGGACTGTCCCAGATACGCAGTATTTT. Translating gives CATSRTVPDTQYF.

J is TRBJ1-5 and V is TRBV29-1, with D unclear. This CDR3 contains 13 residues. V dropped 4 bases and J dropped 0 bases, with 7 bases sitting between them. Germline-derived CDR1 and CDR2 are SQVTM and ANQGSEA. Here the CDR3 DNA reads TGCAGCGTTGGTCCAAATAGCAATCAGCCCCAGCATTTT. Residues: CSVGPNSNQPQHF.

This clone came up once. V gene TRBV4-3 combines with J gene TRBJ2-5; D gene ambiguous. V was cut by 1 base and J by 1 base, with 7 bases left in between. Germline values: CDR1 LGHNA, CDR2 YSLEER. This CDR3 has 14 residues. The CDR3 loop reads CASSQARVQETQYF. CDR3 DNA: TGCGCCAGCAGCCAAGCTAGGGTCCAAGAGACCCAGTACTTC.

This sequence joins TRBV19 and TRBJ2-2, with TRBD1 matching 11 bases. Germline CDR1 LNHDA, CDR2 SQIVND (reference sequence). J gave up 4 bases and V 5 bases, and 18 bases lay outside the gene matches. This CDR3 is 20 amino acids long. The CDR3 sequence: CASSPNRPGTGGSSTGELFF. Written as DNA, the CDR3 is TGTGCCAGTAGTCCTAACCGTCCCGGGACAGGGGGAAGTAGCACCGGGGAGCTGTTTTTT.

This sequence joins TRBV14 and TRBJ1-2; D unclear. Germline CDR1 is SGHDN and CDR2 is FVKESK. V was trimmed by 0 bases and J by 8 bases, leaving 13 bases between them. CDR3 size: 14 residues. This chain's CDR3 is CASSQEALPSGYTF. The CDR3 DNA reads TGTGCCAGCAGCCAAGAGGCCCTTCCCAGCGGCTACACCTTC.

This CDR3 reads CASSLAGHRFF. CDR3 DNA: TGTGCCAGCAGTTTGGCGGGACATCGGTTCTTC. This chain links TRBV27 with TRBJ2-1; D assignment may be TRBD1 or TRBD2 (6 bases each). Germline loops: CDR1 MNHEY, CDR2 SMNVEV (reference sequence). V lost 3 bases, J lost 15 bases, and 12 bases lay in between. The CDR3 loop spans 11 amino acids.

V is TRBV6-1 and J is TRBJ1-2; D remains unclear. This CDR3 spans 13 amino acids. CDR1 and CDR2 (germline): MNHNS, SASEGT. V was cut by 2 bases and J by 5 bases, with 9 bases left in between. CDR3 sequence: CASSESSVYGYTF. The CDR3 nucleotides are TGTGCCAGCAGTGAATCGTCAGTTTATGGCTACACCTTC.

This sequence joins TRBV27 and TRBJ2-1; D gene uncertain. This CDR3 contains 12 residues. Germline V gene lookup returns CDR1 MNHEY and CDR2 SMNVEV (reference sequence). V was pared by 5 bases and J by 6 bases, with 8 bases between. The CDR3 here is CASSPSGNEQFF. Here the CDR3 DNA reads TGTGCCAGCAGTCCCTCGGGCAATGAGCAGTTCTTC.

The chain couples TRBV5-1 to TRBJ1-3, with D perhaps matching TRBD1 (5 bases). With 2 bases removed from V and 8 bases from J, the gap between germline ends came to 14 bases. The germline CDR1 and CDR2 sequences are SGHRS and YFSETQ. This CDR3 comprises 14 residues. The CDR3 nucleotides read TGCGCCAGCAGCTTCAGGGATCTAGCCGACACCATATATTTT. Residues: CASSFRDLADTIYF.

The chain uses TRBV30 and TRBJ2-7; 8 nucleotides agree with TRBD2. The V gene's germline CDR1 is GTSNPN and CDR2 SVGIG (reference sequence). CDR3 length: 14 amino acids. The V segment lost 2 bases and the J segment 0 bases; nucleotides outside the gene matches: 3. The CDR3 reads CAWSTAGVSYEQYF. The CDR3 nucleotides read TGTGCCTGGAGTACAGCGGGAGTCTCCTACGAGCAGTACTTC.

The V call is TRBV27, the J call TRBJ2-4; the D gene is possibly TRBD1 (5 bases). This CDR3 is built from 15 residues. The ends were cut back, 6 bases at V and 0 bases at J, with 12 bases in the middle. Germline-derived CDR1 and CDR2 are MNHEY and SMNVEV (reference sequence). CDR3 protein: CASREQESAKNIQYF. The CDR3 DNA sequence: TGTGCCAGCAGAGAACAGGAATCAGCCAAAAACATTCAGTACTTC.

CDR3 amino acids: CARKDLSRGSDYGYTF. DNA of the CDR3: TGTGCCAGGAAGGACCTCTCGAGGGGGTCCGATTATGGCTACACCTTC. The genes are TRBV12-1 and TRBJ1-2; the table's D call of TRBD1 was not tested on the DNA. TRBV12-1 is recorded as a pseudogene. The CDR3 covers 16 residues.

The V call is TRBV21-1, the J call TRBJ1-2; the table's D gene call, TRBD1, was not cross checked with the DNA. TRBV21-1 is marked as a pseudogene. This CDR3 is 16 amino acids long. The CDR3 DNA reads as TGTGCCAGCAGCAAAGCGTATGGACAGGGATACTATGGCTACACCTTC. Translation gives CASSKAYGQGYYGYTF.

V usage is TRBV7-6 and J usage is TRBJ2-1; no reliable D call. CDR1 SGHVS and CDR2 FNYEAQ come from the germline V gene. CDR3 size: 12 residues. Deletions cut 5 bases from V and 6 bases from J, with 8 bases between. The CDR3: CASSLPGNEQFF. For the CDR3, the DNA is TGTGCCAGCAGCCTCCCGGGCAATGAGCAGTTCTTC.

The V call is TRBV2, the J call TRBJ2-7; D tentatively reads TRBD1 or TRBD2 (5 bases each). The CDR3 length is 15 residues. V dropped 6 bases and J dropped 6 bases, with 21 bases sitting between them. Germline CDR1 is SNHLY and CDR2 is FYNNEI. The CDR3 coding sequence is TGTGCCAGCAGGGACTCAGGGTCCGCGAGCTCCGAGCAGTACTTC. Translated: CASRDSGSASSEQYF.

This clone was detected only a few times. The V and J genes are TRBV27 and TRBJ1-1; D unresolved. From germline, CDR1 is MNHEY and CDR2 SMNVEV (reference sequence). Trimming shortened V by 5 bases and J by 10 bases, and 14 bases separated the two germline ends. The CDR3 runs 12 residues. The CDR3 protein is CASSSGFAGAFF. The CDR3 DNA reads TGTGCCAGCAGTAGTGGGTTTGCTGGAGCTTTCTTT.